This T cell receptor beta chain was observed in a study of beta chain features in type 1 diabetes. This clone was seen a few times. Expressed TCRB transcripts were sequenced, since all the RNA that had been isolated was reverse transcribed. The table came from immunoSEQ multiplex PCR; TCRdb's copy has only in-frame clones and leaves some out. The data show under 250,000 clones, 27% seen once. The CDR3 has 12 residues. The junction had 4 bases not matched to a gene; V was cut back by 4 bases and J by 7 bases. From germline, CDR1 is SGHTS and CDR2 YDEGEE. The chain employs TRBV5-8 and TRBJ1-2, with 7 bases aligning to TRBD1. The receptor was derived from a man aged 25 to 40 in good health. Sequences were obtained from central memory CD4+ T cells from blood. The CDR3 DNA reads as TGTGCCAGCAGCCGACAGGGATTTGGCTACACCTTC. Translated, it gives CASSRQGFGYTF.